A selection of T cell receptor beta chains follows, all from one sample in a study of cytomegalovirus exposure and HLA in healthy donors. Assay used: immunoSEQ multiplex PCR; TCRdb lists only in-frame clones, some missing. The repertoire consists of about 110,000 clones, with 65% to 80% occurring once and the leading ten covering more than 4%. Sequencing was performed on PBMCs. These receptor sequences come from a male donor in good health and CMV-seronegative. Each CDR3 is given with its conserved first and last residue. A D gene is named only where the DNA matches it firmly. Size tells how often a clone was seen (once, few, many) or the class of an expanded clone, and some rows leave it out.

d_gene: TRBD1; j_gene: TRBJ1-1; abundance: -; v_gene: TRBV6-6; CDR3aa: CASKDRGSNTEAFF; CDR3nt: TGTGCCAGCAAGGACAGGGGTTCTAACACTGAAGCTTTCTTT
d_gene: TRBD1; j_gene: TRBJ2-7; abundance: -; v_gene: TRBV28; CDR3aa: CASSSSGTGSYEQYF; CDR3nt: TGTGCCAGCAGTTCATCCGGGACAGGCTCCTACGAGCAGTACTTC
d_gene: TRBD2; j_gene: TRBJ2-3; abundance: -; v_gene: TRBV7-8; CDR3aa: CASSLVGLAGGDTQYF; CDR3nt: TGTGCCAGCAGCTTAGTGGGCCTAGCGGGAGGAGATACGCAGTATTTT
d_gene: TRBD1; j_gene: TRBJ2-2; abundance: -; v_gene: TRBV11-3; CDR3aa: CASSLGTGMNTGELFF; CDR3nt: TGTGCCAGCAGCTTAGGGACAGGAATGAACACCGGGGAGCTGTTTTTT
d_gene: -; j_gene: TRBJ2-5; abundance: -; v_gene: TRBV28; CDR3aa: CASSFVETQYF; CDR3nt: TGTGCCAGCAGTTTCGTGGAGACCCAGTACTTC
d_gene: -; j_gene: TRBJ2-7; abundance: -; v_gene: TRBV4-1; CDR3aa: CASSQELADSYEQYF; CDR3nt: TGCGCCAGCAGCCAAGAACTAGCAGATTCCTACGAGCAGTACTTC
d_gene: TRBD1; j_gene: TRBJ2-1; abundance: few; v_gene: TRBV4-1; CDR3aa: CASSQVWGQGAYGSYNEQFF; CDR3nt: TGCGCCAGCAGCCAAGTCTGGGGACAGGGGGCCTATGGCTCCTACAATGAGCAGTTCTTC
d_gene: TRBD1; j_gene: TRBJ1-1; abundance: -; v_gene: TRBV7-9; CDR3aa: CASSSDRVAAFF; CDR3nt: TGTGCCAGCAGCTCGGACAGGGTGGCAGCTTTCTTT
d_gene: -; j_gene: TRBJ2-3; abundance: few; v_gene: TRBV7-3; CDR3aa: CASSPGRSFTDTQYF; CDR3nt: TGTGCCAGCAGCCCAGGTCGGTCCTTCACAGATACGCAGTATTTT
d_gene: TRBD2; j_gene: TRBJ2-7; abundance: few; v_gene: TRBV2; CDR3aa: CASSERPPGEAGAEQYF; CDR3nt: TGTGCCAGCAGTGAAAGGCCCCCCGGCGAAGCGGGAGCCGAGCAGTACTTC
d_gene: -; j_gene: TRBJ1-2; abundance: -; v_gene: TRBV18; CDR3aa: CASSPPQGQTNYGYTF; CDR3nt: TGTGCCAGCTCACCACCCCAGGGACAAACTAACTATGGCTACACCTTC
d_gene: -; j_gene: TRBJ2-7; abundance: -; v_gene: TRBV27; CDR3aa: CASRGLGYEQYF; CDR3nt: TGTGCCAGCAGGGGACTGGGGTACGAGCAGTACTTC
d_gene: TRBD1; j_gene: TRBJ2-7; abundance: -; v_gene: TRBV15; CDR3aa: CATSRDLGQGASYEQYF; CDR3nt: TGTGCCACCAGCAGAGATCTAGGACAGGGGGCTTCCTACGAGCAGTACTTC
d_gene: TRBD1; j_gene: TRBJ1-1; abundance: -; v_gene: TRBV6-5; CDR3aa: CASSYSDRGLDYAFF; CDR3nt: TGTGCCAGCAGTTACTCGGACAGGGGGCTGGATTATGCTTTCTTT
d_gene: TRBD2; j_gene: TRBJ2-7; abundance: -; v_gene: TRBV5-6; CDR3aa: CASSYPGLAGTGEQYF; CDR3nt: TGTGCCAGCAGCTACCCGGGACTAGCGGGTACGGGCGAGCAGTACTTC
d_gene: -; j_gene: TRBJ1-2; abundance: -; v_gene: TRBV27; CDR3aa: CASSLVARGGYTF; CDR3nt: TGTGCCAGCAGTTTAGTCGCCAGGGGTGGCTACACCTTC
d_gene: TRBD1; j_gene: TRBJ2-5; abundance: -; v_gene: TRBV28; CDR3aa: CASSSGQGPQETQYF; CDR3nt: TGTGCCAGCAGTTCGGGACAGGGCCCCCAAGAGACCCAGTACTTC
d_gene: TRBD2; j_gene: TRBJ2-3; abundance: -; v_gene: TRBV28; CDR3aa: CASSLVRTSQVDTQYF; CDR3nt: TGTGCCAGCAGTTTGGTTAGGACTAGCCAAGTGGATACGCAGTATTTT
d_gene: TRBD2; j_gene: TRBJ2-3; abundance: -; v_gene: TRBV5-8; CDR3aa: CASSIGLASYTDTQYF; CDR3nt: TGTGCCAGCAGTATAGGACTAGCGAGCTACACAGATACGCAGTATTTT
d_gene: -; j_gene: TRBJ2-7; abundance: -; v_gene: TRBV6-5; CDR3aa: CASSYSAGVSLEQYF; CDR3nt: TGTGCCAGCAGTTACTCTGCAGGGGTATCGCTAGAGCAGTACTTC
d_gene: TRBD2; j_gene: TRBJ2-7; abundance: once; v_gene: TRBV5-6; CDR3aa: CASRGGSRHEQYF; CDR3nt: TGTGCCTCCCGGGGCGGGAGTCGCCACGAGCAGTACTTC
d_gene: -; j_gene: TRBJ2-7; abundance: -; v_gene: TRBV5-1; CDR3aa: CASSLAQGTYEQYF; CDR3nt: TGCGCCAGCAGCTTGGCTCAGGGTACCTACGAGCAGTACTTC
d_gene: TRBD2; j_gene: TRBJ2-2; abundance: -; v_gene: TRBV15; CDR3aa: CATRAGVHTGELFF; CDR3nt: TGTGCCACCAGAGCGGGAGTTCACACCGGGGAGCTGTTTTTT
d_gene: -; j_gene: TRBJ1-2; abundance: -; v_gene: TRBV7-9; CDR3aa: CASSPQGYGYTF; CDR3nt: TGTGCCAGCAGCCCTCAGGGATATGGCTACACCTTC
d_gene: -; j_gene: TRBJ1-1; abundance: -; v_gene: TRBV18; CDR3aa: CASSPPSRRNTEAFF; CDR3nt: TGTGCCAGCTCACCACCGTCTAGGAGGAACACTGAAGCTTTCTTT
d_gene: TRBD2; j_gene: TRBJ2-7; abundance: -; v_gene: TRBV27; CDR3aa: CASSRLAGNYEQYF; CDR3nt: TGTGCCAGCAGTCGACTAGCGGGAAACTACGAGCAGTACTTC
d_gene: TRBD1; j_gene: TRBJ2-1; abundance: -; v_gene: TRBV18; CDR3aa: CASSDGTGNYNEQFF; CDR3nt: TGTGCCAGCTCAGACGGGACAGGAAATTACAATGAGCAGTTCTTC
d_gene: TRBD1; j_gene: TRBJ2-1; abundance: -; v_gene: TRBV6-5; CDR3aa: CASSLGQGYNEQFF; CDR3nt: TGTGCCAGCAGTTTAGGACAGGGGTACAATGAGCAGTTCTTC
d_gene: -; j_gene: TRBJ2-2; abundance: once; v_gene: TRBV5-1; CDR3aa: CASSLGTSRNTGELFF; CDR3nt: TGCGCCAGCAGCTTGGGAACTAGCAGGAACACCGGGGAGCTGTTTTTT
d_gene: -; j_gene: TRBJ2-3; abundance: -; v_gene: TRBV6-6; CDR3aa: CASSPGTPTDTQYF; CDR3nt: TGTGCCAGCAGTCCGGGGACTCCCACAGATACGCAGTATTTT
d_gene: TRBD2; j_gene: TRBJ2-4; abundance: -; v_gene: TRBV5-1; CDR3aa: CASSFSGSENIQYF; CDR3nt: TGCGCCAGCAGCTTTAGCGGGAGTGAGAACATTCAGTACTTC
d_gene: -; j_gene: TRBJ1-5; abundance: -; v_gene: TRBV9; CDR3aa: CAPTYFRYQPQHF; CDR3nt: TGTGCCCCTACGTACTTCCGATATCAGCCCCAGCATTTT
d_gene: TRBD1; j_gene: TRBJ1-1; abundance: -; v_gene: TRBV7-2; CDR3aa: CASSLVDRATEAFF; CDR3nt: TGTGCCAGCAGCTTAGTGGACAGGGCCACTGAAGCTTTCTTT
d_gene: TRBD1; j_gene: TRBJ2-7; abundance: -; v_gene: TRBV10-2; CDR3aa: CASSDDREPYEQYF; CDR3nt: TGCGCCAGCAGTGACGACAGGGAGCCGTACGAGCAGTACTTC
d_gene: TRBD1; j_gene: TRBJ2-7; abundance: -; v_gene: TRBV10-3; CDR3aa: CASSDRGIPYEQYF; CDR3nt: TGTGCCAGCTCGGACAGGGGGATACCTTACGAGCAGTACTTC
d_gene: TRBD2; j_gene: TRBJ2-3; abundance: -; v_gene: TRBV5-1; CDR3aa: CASSSPDRRLAGGSTDTQYF; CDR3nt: TGCGCCAGCAGCTCCCCGGACCGGAGACTAGCGGGAGGAAGCACAGATACGCAGTATTTT